This T cell receptor beta chain came from a study of shared clonotypes between healthy human individuals. Clones were read by immunoSEQ multiplex PCR, and TCRdb kept only the in-frame ones, dropping some. The sample comprises around 2.1 million clones, about 92% of which are singletons, and under 2% rests with the top ten. Selected positively for CCR7 and CD45RO-negative, naive CD8 cells excluded terminally differentiated effector memory CD45RA+ cells. The CDR3 length is 14 residues. V gave up 0 bases and J gave up 4 bases, with 10 bases separating them. CDR1 and CDR2 (germline): LNHNV, YYDKDF (reference sequence).

Material for sequencing was naive CD8+ T cells from PBMCs. The sequence derives from a man younger than 30 in good health. Some clones in this sample may be carry-over from other donors' samples. This chain joins TRBV15 and TRBJ2-7; D not resolved. The DNA of the CDR3 is TGTGCCACCAGCAGAGATTCATCCGGTTACGAGCAGTACTTC. As protein: CATSRDSSGYEQYF.